These T cell receptor beta chains were read from a single sample in a study of T cells in tumors after PD-1 blockade. Libraries were prepared by immunoSEQ multiplex PCR; TCRdb keeps only in-frame clonotypes and omits some of them. Of roughly 9,300 clones listed, approximately 65% were seen once; the top ten hold under 15%. The sample in question was tumor tissue, obtained after anti-PD-1 treatment. The receptors were sampled from a human donor with basal cell carcinoma. Each CDR3 is given with its conserved first and last residue.

v_call	cdr3_aa
TRBV19	CASKDRDQPQHF
TRBV5-4	CASSQGGSVYGYTF
TRBV2	CATQAGHRNTEAFF
TRBV19	CASAHTGDTEAFF
TRBV7-9	CASSSKETQYF
TRBV7-2	CASSFGRNTGELFF
TRBV6-5	CASTLGEGGKTQYF
TRBV30	CAWTSTGQGLRYQETQYF
TRBV6-4	CASSVDYGYNEQFF
TRBV28	CASSSRGVGYGYTF
TRBV7-6	CASSTQTGRNEQFF
TRBV20-1	CSAWGREAFF
TRBV6-2/TRBV6-3	CASSRTLGGDYGYTF
TRBV21-1	CASRVKDRAVGELFF
TRBV13	CASSLVRGRGTGELFF
TRBV6-2/TRBV6-3	CASSQRRLINTGELFF
TRBV7-3	CASSLERASLELFF
TRBV24-1	CATSADLDRGDTQYF
TRBV7-2	CASSVRLGEVGGNQPQHF
TRBV7-2	CASSFPSDTDTQYF
TRBV6-2/TRBV6-3	CASSYSQGRRYEQYF
TRBV12-3/TRBV12-4	CASSLGQGYGYTF
TRBV10-3	CAINPGSLSYEQYF
TRBV20-1	CSAFRVSEQFF
TRBV25-1	CASSENGRGENNEQFF
TRBV29-1	CSVEGDRNGAGYTF
TRBV5-4	CASSLSGASRQTQYF
TRBV19	CASSINRVWYNEQFF
TRBV5-5	CASSLAGATDTQYF
TRBV5-1	CASSLAGTLSYNEQFF
TRBV3-1/TRBV3-2	CASSPDRAYGYTF
TRBV5-5	CASSLPGSGNPGELFF
TRBV24-1	CATSPGVTGELFF
TRBV7-2	CASSSTGGASKNIQYF
TRBV6-2/TRBV6-3	CASSSTYSNTEAFF
TRBV10-3	CAIRKPGPNSYEQYF
TRBV6-5	CASSRDKSNYGYTF
TRBV5-8	CASSLVRDRKTGNTIYF
TRBV6-2/TRBV6-3	CASSPDQNQPQHF
TRBV19	CASTIRDRVGNGYTF
TRBV6-5	CASLLATSGSNEQYF
TRBV11-3	CASSFDQVVNTEAFF
TRBV7-2	CASSLGIGQGTDTQYF
TRBV5-8	CASSFSEQYF
TRBV3-1/TRBV3-2	CASSQWYSNYGYTF
TRBV19	CASEQARDRGDGNTIYF
TRBV5-1	CASSLMPSGSYEQYF
TRBV2	CASSEPTIQSRANVLTF
TRBV25-1	CASNGLGGEEQFF
TRBV4-3	CASSQGPTSTDTQYF
TRBV2	CASSNRQSTDTQYF
TRBV24-1	CATAPGTSSTDTQYF
TRBV9	CASSVGVGVEQYF
TRBV19	CASGQFNYGYTF
TRBV7-3	CASSLNGVGRGGYTF
TRBV24-1	CATQTSGSRYAGELFF
TRBV5-1	CASSLAGGMGYTF
TRBV3-1/TRBV3-2	CASSQDVTSGDYNEQFF